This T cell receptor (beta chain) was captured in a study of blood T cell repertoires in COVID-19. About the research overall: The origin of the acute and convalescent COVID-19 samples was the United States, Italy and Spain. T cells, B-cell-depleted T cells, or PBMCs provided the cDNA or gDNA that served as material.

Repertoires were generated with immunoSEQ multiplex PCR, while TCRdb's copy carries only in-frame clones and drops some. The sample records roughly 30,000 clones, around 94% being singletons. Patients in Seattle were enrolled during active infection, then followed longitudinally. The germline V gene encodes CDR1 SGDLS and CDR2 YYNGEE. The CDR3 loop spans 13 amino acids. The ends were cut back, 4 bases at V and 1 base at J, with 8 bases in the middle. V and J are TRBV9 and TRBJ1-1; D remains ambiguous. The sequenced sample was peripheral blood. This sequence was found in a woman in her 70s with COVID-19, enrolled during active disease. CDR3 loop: CASSITGNTEAFF. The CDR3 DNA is TGTGCCAGCAGCATAACCGGGAACACTGAAGCTTTCTTT.